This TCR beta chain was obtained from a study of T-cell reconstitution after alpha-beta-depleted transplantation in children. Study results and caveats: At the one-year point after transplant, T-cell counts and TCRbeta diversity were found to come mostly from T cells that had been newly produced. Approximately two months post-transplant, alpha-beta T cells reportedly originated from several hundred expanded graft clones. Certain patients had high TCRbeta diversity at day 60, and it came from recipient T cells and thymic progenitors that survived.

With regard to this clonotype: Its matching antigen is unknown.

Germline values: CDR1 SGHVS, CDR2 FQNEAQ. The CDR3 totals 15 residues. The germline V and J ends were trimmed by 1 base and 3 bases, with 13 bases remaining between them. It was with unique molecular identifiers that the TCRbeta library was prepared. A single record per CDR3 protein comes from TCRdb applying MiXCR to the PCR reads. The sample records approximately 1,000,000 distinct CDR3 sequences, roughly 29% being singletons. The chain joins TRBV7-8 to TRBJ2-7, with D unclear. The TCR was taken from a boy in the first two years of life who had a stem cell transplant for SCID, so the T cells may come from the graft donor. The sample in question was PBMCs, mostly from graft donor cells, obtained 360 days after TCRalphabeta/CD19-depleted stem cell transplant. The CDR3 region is CASSLESYKYYEQYF. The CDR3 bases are TGTGCCAGCAGCTTAGAGTCGTATAAGTACTACGAGCAGTACTTC.